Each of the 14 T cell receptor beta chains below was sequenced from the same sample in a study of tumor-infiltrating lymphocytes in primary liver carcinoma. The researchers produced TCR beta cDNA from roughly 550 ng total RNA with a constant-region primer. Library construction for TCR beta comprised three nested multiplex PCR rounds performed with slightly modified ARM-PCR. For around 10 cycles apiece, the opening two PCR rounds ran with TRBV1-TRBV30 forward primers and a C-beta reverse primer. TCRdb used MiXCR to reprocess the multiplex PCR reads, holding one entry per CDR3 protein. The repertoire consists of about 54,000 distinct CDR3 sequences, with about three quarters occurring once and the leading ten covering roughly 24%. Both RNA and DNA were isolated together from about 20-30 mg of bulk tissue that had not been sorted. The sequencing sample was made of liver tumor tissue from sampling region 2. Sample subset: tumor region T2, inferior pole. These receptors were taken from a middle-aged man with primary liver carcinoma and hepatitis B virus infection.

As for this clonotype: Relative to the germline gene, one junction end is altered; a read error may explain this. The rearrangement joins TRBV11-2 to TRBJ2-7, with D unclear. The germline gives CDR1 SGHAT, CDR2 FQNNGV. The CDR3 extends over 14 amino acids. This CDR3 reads CTSSLADTAYEQYF. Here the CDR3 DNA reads TGTACCAGCAGCTTAGCTGACACTGCCTACGAGCAATACTTC.

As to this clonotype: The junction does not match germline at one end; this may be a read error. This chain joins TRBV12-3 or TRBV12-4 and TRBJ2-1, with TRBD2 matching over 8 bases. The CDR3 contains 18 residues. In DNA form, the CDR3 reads TGTGCCAGCAGTCCTAGGGGAGCGGGAGAAGGTTCCTACAAAGAGCAGTCCTTC. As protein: CASSPRGAGEGSYKEQSF.

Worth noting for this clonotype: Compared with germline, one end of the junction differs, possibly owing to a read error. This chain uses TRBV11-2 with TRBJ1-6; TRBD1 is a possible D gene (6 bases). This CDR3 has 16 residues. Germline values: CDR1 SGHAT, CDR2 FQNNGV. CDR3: CASSLRQVLYSSPLNF. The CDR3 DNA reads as TGTGCCAGCAGCTTAAGACAGGTCCTTTATAGTTCACCACTCAACTTT.

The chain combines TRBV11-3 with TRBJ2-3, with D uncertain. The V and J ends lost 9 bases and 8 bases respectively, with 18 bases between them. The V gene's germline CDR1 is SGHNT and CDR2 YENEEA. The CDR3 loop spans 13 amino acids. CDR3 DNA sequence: TGTGCCAGTGGCTGGGGTGAGGCAGGTACGCAGTATTTT. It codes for CASGWGEAGTQYF.

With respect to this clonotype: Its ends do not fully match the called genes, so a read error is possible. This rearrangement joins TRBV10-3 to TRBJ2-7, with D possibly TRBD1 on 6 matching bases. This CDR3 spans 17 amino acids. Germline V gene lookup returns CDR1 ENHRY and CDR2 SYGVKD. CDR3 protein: CAISVLPPGQGFGEHYF. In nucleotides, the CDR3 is TGTGCCATCAGTGTCCTTCCCCCGGGGCAGGGGTTCGGCGAGCACTACTTC.

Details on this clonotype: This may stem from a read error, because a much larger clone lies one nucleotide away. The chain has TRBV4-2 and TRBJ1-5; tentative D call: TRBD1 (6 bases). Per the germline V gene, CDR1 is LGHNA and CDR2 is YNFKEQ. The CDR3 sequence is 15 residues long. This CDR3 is CAGSQGGAVNQSQHF. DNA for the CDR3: TGTGCCGGCAGCCAAGGGGGGGCGGTCAATCAGTCCCAGCATTTT.

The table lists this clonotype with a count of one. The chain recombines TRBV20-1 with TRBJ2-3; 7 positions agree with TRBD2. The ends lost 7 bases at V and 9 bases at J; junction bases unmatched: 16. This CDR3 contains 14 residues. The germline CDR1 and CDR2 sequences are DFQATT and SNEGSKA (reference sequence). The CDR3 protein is CSGTQAGSLETQYF. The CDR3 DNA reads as TGCAGTGGGACGCAAGCGGGAAGTCTAGAGACGCAGTATTTT.

The CDR3 DNA reads as TGTGCCAGCAGCTTGATGTTTGGAGGGACGGTGAGCACCGGGGAGCTGTTTTTT. Amino acids: CASSLMFGGTVSTGELFF. V and J are TRBV12-3 or TRBV12-4 and TRBJ2-2, with a weak D call TRBD2 (6 bases). The CDR3 consists of 18 residues. Trimming removed 6 bases at V and 4 bases at J, with 24 bases between.

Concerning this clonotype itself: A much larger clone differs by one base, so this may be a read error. This chain's CDR3 is CAWRSGRPGTQYF. CDR3 sequence (DNA): TGTGCCTGGAGGAGCGGTCGGCCCGGGACCCAGTACTTC. The chain uses TRBV30 and TRBJ2-5, with TRBD2 as a possible D gene (5 bases). The CDR3 runs 13 residues. The germline V gene has CDR1 GTSNPN and CDR2 SVGIG (reference sequence). Trimming removed 3 bases from V and 7 bases from J, with 15 bases in between.

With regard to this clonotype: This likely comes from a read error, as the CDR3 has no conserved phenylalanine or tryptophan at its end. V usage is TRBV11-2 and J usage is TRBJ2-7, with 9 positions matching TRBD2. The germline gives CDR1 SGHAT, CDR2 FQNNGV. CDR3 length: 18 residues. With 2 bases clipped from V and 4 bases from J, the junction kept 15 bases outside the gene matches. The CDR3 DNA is TGTGCCAGCAGCTTATCCGTTGGACCAGCGGGAGGTGGGTACGAGCAGTACCTC. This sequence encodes CASSLSVGPAGGGYEQYL.

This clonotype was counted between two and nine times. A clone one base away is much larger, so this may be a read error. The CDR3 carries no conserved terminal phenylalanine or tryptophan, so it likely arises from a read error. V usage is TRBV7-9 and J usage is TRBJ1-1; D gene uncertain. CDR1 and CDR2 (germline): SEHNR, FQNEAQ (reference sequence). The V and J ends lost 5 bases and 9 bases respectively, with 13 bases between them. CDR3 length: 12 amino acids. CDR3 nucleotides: TGTGCCAGCAGCCGAGACATTCTCCAAGCTTTCCTT. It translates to CASSRDILQAFL.

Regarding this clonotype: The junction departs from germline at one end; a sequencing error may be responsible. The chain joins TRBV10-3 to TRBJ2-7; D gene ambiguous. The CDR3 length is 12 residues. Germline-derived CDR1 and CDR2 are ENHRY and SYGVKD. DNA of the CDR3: TGTACCATCAGCCGAGATGACTCAGCACAGTACTTC. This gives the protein CTISRDDSAQYF.

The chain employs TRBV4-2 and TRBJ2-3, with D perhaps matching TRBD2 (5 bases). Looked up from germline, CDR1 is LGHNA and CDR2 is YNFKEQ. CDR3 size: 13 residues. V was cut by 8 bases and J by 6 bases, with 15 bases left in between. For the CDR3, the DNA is TGTGCCAGCGGCTCTCGTAGCGCGGATACGCAGTATTTT. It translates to CASGSRSADTQYF.

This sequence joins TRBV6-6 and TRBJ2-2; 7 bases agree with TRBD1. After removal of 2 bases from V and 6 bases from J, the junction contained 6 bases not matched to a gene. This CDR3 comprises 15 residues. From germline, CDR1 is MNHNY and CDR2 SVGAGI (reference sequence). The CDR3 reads CASSYLRQGAGELFF. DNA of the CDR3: TGTGCCAGCAGTTACCTGAGGCAGGGGGCCGGGGAGCTGTTTTTT.